This TCR beta chain was found in a study of CD8 T cells in Susac syndrome. Reverse transcription of about 0.45 to 1 ug RNA used random hexamers. MiXCR, applied by TCRdb to the immunoSEQ multiplex PCR reads, yields one record per CDR3 protein. Of approximately 80,000 distinct CDR3 sequences listed, roughly 90% are singletons. Germline V gives CDR1 MDHEN, CDR2 SYDVKM. V was cut by 2 bases and J by 3 bases, with 11 bases left in between. The CDR3 covers 14 residues. This TCR was sampled from a human donor with multiple sclerosis. The chain is built from TRBV28 and TRBJ2-7; possibly TRBD2 for D (5 bases). The source material was CD8+ T cells from PBMCs. For the CDR3, the DNA is TGTGCCAGCAGTTTAGATCGAGGGAGCTACGAGCAGTACTTC. Protein sequence: CASSLDRGSYEQYF.